This T cell receptor beta chain was recorded in a study of T cells after yellow fever vaccination. Trimming cost V 4 bases and J 3 bases, with 13 bases left between them. The CDR3 covers 14 residues. Germline CDR1 and CDR2: SGHRS and YFSETQ. TCRdb called the 5' RACE reads again in MiXCR, with one record for every CDR3 protein. In the table there are about 99,000 distinct CDR3 sequences, 5.8% of which are singletons. This clonotype was found many times. The sequence was obtained from a man between 18 and 29 years old who received the YFV17D yellow fever vaccine. Material: CD8+ T cells sorted from PBMCs, obtained 10 days after the yellow fever booster vaccination. This chain links TRBV5-1 with TRBJ1-2; D ambiguous. CDR3 bases: TGCGCCAGCAGCCTCGCCAGTAACTACTATGGCTACACCTTC. Translation: CASSLASNYYGYTF.